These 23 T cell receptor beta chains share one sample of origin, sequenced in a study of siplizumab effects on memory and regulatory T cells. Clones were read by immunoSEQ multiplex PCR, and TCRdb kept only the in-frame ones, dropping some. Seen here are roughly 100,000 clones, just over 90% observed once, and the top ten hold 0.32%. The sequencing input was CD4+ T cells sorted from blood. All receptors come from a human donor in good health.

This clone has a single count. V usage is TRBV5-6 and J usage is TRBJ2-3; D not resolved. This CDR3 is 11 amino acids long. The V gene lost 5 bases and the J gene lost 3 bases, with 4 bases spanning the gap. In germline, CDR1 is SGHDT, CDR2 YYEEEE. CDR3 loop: CASSQTDTQYF. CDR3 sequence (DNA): TGTGCCAGCAGTCAGACAGATACGCAGTATTTT.

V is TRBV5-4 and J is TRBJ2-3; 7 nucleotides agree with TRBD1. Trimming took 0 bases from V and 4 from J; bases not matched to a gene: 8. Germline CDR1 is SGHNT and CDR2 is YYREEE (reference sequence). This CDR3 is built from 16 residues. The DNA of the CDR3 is TGTGCCAGCAGCTTGGCTGTCAGGGGGAGCTCAGATACGCAGTATTTT. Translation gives CASSLAVRGSSDTQYF.

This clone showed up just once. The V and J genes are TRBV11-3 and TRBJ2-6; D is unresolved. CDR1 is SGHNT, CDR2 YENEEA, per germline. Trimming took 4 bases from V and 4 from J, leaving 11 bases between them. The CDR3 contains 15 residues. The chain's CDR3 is CASSSQVVGANVLTF. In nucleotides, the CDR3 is TGTGCCAGCAGCTCGCAGGTCGTCGGGGCCAACGTCCTGACTTTC.

CDR3 coding DNA: TGTGCCAGCATTATTCACCTGGGCCACACAGATACGCAGTATTTT. This gives the protein CASIIHLGHTDTQYF. The V call is TRBV6-4, the J call TRBJ2-3; no clear D gene. V was clipped by 7 bases and J by 2 bases, with 16 bases between them. This CDR3 is built from 15 residues. The germline V gene has CDR1 MRHNA and CDR2 SNTAGT.

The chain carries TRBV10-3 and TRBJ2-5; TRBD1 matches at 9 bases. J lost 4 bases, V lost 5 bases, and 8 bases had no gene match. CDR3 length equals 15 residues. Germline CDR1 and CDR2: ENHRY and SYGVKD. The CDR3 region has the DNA TGTGCCATCAGTAACAAACAGGGGGCGGGAGAGACCCAGTACTTC. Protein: CAISNKQGAGETQYF.

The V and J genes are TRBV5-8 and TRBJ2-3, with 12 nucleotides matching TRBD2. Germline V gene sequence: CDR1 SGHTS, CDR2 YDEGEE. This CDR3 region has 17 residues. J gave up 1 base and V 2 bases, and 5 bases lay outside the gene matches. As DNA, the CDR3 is TGTGCCAGCAGCTTTCAGCCTAGCGGGGGGGGCACAGATACGCAGTATTTT. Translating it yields CASSFQPSGGGTDTQYF.

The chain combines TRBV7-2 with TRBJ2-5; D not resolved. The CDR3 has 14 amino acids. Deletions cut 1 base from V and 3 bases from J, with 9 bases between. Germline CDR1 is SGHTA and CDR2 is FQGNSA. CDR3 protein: CASSLDLREETQYF. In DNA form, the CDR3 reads TGTGCCAGCAGCTTAGACCTCAGAGAAGAGACCCAGTACTTC.

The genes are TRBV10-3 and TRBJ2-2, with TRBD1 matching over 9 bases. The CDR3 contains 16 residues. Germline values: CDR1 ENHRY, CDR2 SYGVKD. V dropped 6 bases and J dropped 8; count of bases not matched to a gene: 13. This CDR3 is CAISPFTGQGRGELFF. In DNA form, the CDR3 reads TGTGCCATCAGCCCCTTTACGGGACAGGGTCGGGGGGAGCTGTTTTTT.

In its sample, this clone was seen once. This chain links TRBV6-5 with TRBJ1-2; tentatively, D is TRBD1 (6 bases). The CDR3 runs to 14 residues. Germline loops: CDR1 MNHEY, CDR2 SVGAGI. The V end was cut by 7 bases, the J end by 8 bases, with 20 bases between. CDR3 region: CASNGQQGVGGYTF. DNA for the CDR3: TGTGCCAGCAACGGACAGCAGGGAGTCGGGGGCTACACCTTC.

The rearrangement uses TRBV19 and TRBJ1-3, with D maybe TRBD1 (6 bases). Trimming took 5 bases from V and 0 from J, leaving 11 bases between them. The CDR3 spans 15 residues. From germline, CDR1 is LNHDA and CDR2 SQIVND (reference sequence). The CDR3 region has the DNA TGTGCCAGTAGTTCGGACAGATACTCTGGAAACACCATATATTTT. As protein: CASSSDRYSGNTIYF. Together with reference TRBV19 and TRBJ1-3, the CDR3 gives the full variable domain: DGGITQSPKYLFRKEGQNVTLSCEQNLNHDAMYWYRQDPGQGLRLIYYSQIVNDFQKGDIAEGYSVSREKKESFPLTVTSAQKNPTAFYLCASSSDRYSGNTIYFGEGSWLTVV.

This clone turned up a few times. CDR3 bases: TGTGCCAGCGGGGCCCCTACCGGGGGTCAGCCCCAGCATTTT. It translates to CASGAPTGGQPQHF. The chain carries TRBV27 and TRBJ1-5; D perhaps matches TRBD1 (5 bases). V shed 8 bases and J shed 6 bases, with 17 bases lying between them. The CDR3 totals 14 residues. Germline CDR1 MNHEY, CDR2 SMNVEV (reference sequence).

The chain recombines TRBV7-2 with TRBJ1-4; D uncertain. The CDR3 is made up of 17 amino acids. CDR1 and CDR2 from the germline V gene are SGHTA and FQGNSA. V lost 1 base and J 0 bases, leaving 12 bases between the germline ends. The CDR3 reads CASSLVGGPATNEKLFF. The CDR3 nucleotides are TGTGCCAGCAGCTTAGTTGGAGGGCCCGCAACTAATGAAAAACTGTTTTTT.

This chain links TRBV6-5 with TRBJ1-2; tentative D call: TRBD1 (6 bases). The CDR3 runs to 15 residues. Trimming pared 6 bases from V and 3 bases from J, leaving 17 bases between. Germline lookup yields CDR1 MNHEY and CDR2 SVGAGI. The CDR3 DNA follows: TGTGCCAGCAGCCCGGACAGCACCAGATACTATGGCTACACCTTC. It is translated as CASSPDSTRYYGYTF.

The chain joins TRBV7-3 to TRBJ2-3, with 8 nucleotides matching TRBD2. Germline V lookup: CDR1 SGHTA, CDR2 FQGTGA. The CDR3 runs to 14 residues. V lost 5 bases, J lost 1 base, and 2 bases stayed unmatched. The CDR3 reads CASSPTSGTDTQYF. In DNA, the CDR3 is TGTGCCAGCAGCCCGACTAGCGGCACAGATACGCAGTATTTT.

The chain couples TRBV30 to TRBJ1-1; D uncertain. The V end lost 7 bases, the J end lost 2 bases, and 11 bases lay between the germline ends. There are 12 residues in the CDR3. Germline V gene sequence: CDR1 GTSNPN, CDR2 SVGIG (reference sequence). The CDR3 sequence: CASTPLNTEAFF. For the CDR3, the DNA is TGTGCCTCCACCCCCCTTAACACTGAAGCTTTCTTT.

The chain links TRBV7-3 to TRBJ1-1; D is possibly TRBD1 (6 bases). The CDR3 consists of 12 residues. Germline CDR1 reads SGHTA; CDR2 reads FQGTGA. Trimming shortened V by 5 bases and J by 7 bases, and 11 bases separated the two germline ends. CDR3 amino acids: CASSAGGGEAFF. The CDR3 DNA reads TGTGCCAGCAGCGCCGGAGGGGGTGAAGCTTTCTTT. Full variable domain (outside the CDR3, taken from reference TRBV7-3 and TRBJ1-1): GAGVSQTPSNKVTEKGKYVELRCDPISGHTALYWYRQSLGQGPEFLIYFQGTGAADDSGLPNDRFFAVRPEGSVSTLKIQRTERGDSAVYLCASSAGGGEAFFGQGTRLTVV.

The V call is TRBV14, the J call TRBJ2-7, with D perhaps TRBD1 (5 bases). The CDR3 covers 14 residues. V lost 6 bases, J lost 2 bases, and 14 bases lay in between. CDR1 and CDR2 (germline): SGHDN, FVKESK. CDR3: CASSLTTDTYEQYF. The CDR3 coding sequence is TGTGCCAGCAGTCTAACGACGGACACCTACGAGCAGTACTTC.

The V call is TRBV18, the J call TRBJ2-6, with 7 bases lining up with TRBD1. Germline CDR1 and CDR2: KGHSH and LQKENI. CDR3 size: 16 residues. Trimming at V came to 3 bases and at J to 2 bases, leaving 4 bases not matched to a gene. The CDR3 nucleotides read TGTGCCAGCTCACCTCAGGGGGTCACTGGGGCCAACGTCCTGACTTTC. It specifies CASSPQGVTGANVLTF.

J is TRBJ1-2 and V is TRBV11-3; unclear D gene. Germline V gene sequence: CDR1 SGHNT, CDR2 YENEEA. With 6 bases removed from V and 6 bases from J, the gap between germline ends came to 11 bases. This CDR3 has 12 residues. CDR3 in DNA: TGTGCCAGCAGGGGCGAGCAAGATGGCTACACCTTC. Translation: CASRGEQDGYTF.

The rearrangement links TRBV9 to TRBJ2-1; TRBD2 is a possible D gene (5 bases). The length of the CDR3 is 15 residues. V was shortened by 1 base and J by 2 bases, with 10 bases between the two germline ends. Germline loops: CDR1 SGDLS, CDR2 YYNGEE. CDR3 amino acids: CASSVWGETYNEQFF. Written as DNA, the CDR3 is TGTGCCAGCAGCGTATGGGGAGAAACCTACAATGAGCAGTTCTTC.

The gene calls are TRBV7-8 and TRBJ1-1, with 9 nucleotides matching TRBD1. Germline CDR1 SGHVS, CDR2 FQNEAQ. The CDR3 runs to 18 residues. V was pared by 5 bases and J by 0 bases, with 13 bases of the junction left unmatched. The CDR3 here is CASSHRVPGQGVNTEAFF. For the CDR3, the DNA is TGTGCCAGCAGCCATAGAGTCCCGGGACAGGGAGTGAACACTGAAGCTTTCTTT.

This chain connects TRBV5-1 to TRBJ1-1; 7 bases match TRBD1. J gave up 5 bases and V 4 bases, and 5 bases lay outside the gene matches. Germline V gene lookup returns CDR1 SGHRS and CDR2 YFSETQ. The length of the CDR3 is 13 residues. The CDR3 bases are TGCGCCAGCAGCGGTACAGGGGATACTGAAGCTTTCTTT. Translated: CASSGTGDTEAFF.

The CDR3 here is CATKSGTLNTGELFF. CDR3 DNA: TGTGCCACAAAATCCGGGACGCTTAACACCGGGGAGCTGTTTTTT. The chain links TRBV10-3 to TRBJ2-2, with D perhaps assigned TRBD1 or TRBD2 (5 bases each). V lost 10 bases and J lost 2, with 17 bases in between. CDR3 size: 15 residues. The germline V gene encodes CDR1 ENHRY and CDR2 SYGVKD.